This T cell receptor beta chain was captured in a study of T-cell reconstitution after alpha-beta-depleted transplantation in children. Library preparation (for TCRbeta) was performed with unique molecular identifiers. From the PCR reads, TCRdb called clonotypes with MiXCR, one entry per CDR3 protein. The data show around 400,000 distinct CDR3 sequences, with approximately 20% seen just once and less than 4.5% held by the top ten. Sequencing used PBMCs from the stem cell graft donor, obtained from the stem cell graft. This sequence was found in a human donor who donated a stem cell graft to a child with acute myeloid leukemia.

CDR3 loop: CATSDTTRGDYNEQFF. The CDR3 DNA follows: TGTGCCACCAGTGATACAACTCGAGGCGATTACAATGAGCAGTTCTTC. The chain carries TRBV24-1 and TRBJ2-1; no definite D call. Germline CDR1 KGHDR, CDR2 SFDVKD. Trimming cost V 3 bases and J 4 bases, with 15 bases left between them. CDR3 length: 16 amino acids.